This TCR beta chain was observed in a study of T cell responses to AZD1222 COVID-19 vaccine (dated by TCRdb to about 2021). Study-level background: AZD1222 recipients whose second dose came at about 4 weeks and those whose second dose came at about 12 weeks were combined into one group, since spike-specific TCR depth and breadth did not differ between the two schedules. A total of 240 or so trial participants underwent TCR sequencing, of whom under 220 had received two doses of AZD1222 and around 25 had received two doses of the MenACWY control vaccine. Trial participants were enrolled into age subgroups of 18-55, 56-69 and 70-plus years, which contained about 160, 30 and 59 TCR-sequenced participants, respectively. Study-level results and caveats: In the small 56-69-year group, the increase in depth fell short of significance, most likely because of low power. The whole spike protein was spanned by vaccine-associated CD4 TCRs, and dominant responses were seen in regions 160-218 and 743-854. Spike-specific TCR breadth and depth rose significantly after two AZD1222 doses compared with day 0 and with MenACWY recipients. Nearly half of unique spike-specific TCRs reportedly recognized epitopes outside regions mutated in the B.1.351 and B.1.1.7 variants. Participants were mostly white British and included more females than males, and it was suggested by the authors that clonal diversity may have been underestimated. Only five or six AZD1222 recipients were SARS-CoV-2 seropositive at baseline, limiting conclusions about previously exposed vaccinees. Because no day 14 peak-response samples were available, repertoires were characterized only after the peak T cell response.

The CDR1 and CDR2 encoded by the germline V gene are SQVTM and ANQGSEA. Including the terminal cysteine and phenylalanine, the CDR3 comprises 16 residues. The DNA shown is the 48-base CDR3, in frame from base 1. V loses 0 bases, J loses 4 bases, and the germline ends lie 18 bases apart. The time point label here, explained by the study, means: baseline before first vaccination. The vaccinee samples were drawn from two UK trials, COV001 and COV002, one of which was a single-blind randomized controlled phase 2/3 trial testing AZD1222 (ChAdOx1 nCoV-19) in healthy adults. For TCRbeta chain sequencing, PBMC samples were collected from trial participants at day 0 and at day 28 after the second dose. To note about this clone: The antigen it recognizes is unknown. Qualities for individual bases were not recorded, and no much larger clone is one base off.

The CDR3 regions of human TCRbeta chains were analyzed by immunosequencing. Concerning the study's data processing: TCRs in the repertoires were compared against a reference library of SARS-CoV-2-specific TCRs that had been generated with the MIRA antigen-specificity platform. Breadth was defined as the fraction of unique TCRs that were SARS-CoV-2-associated, and depth was defined as the fraction of total T cells that were SARS-CoV-2-associated. Using the MIRA data, each spike-specific TCR was assigned both to the spike region to which the TCR was reactive and to a CD4 or CD8 class. Log10-transformed breadth and depth values were compared by one-way ANOVA with Sidak's multiple comparisons tests. TCRdb's version of the immuneACCESS table is confined to in-frame rearrangements and falls short of the full clone set. An unresolved V gene accounts for under half of the shortfall where checked; the remainder is of unknown origin. V and J calls and clone size are given by that table; D and trimming were obtained from the DNA. The sample yields approximately 180,000 clones; around 88% were counted once. Clones ranked in the top ten supply over 6% of the sample.

This sequence originates from an adult in good health. The input for sequencing was peripheral blood, taken on day 0 of AZD1222 vaccination. In this chain, TRBV29-1 is recombined with TRBJ1-1; the D segment could be TRBD1, given 5 matching bases. The nucleotides read TGCAGCGTTGAAGAAGGTGGGGGGGGTAGGAGCACTGAAGCTTTCTTT. This gives the protein CSVEEGGGGRSTEAFF. The CDR3, completed at both ends by the reference TRBV29-1 and TRBJ1-1 genes, gives the full variable domain SAVISQKPSRDICQRGTSLTIQCQVDSQVTMMFWYRQQPGQSLTLIATANQGSEATYESGFVIDKFPISRPNLTFSTLTVSNMSPEDSSIYLCSVEEGGGGRSTEAFFGQGTRLTVV.